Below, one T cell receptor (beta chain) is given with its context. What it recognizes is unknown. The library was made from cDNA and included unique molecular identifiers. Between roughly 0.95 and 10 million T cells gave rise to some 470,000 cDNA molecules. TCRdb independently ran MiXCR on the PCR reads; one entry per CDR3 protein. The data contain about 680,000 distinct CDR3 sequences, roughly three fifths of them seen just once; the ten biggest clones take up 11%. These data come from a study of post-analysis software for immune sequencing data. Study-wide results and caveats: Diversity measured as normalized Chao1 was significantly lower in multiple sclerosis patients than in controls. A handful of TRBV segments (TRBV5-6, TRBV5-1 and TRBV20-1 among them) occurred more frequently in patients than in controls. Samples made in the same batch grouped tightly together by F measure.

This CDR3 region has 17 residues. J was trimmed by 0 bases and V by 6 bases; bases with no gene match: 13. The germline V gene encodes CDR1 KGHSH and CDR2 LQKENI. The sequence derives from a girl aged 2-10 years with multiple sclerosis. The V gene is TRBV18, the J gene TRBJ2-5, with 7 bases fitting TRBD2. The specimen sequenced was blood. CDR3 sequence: CASSPGLSSGHQETQYF. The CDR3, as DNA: TGTGCCAGCTCCCCTGGATTATCTAGCGGTCACCAAGAGACCCAGTACTTC.